The clone carrying this TCR beta chain was detected many times. One entry per CDR3 protein results from TCRdb running MiXCR on the 5' RACE reads. The sample carries hundreds of thousands of distinct CDR3 sequences, 18% recorded once. The entry originates in a study of T-cell memory formation after mild COVID-19. Study summary: Largely, TCR clusters stayed within a single donor.

Germline lookup yields CDR1 SGHTA and CDR2 FQGNSA. The V gene end was trimmed by 1 base and the J gene end by 0 bases; junction bases not matched to a gene: 5. The CDR3 runs 16 residues. The TCR originated in a man younger than 30 who had mild COVID-19 (a few samples of this study predate the infection). Cell type and time point are not known. The sample consisted of PBMCs or a T cell subset sorted from them (not recorded which). This chain uses TRBV7-2 with TRBJ2-7, with 8 bases matching TRBD1. The CDR3 DNA reads TGTGCCAGCAGCTTAGACGCCGGGACAGGCTCCTACGAGCAGTACTTC. Translated: CASSLDAGTGSYEQYF.